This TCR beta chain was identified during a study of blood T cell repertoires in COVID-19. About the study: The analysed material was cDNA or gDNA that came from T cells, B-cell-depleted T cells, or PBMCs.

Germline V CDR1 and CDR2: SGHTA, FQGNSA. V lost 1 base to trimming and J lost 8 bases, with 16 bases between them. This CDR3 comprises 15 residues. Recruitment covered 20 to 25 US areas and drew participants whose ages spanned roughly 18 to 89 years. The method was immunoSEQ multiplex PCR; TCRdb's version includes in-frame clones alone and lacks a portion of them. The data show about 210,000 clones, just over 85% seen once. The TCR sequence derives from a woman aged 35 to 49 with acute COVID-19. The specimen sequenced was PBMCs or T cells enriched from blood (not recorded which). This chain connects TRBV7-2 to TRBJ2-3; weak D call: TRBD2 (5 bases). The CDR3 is CASSLEGALKGTQYF. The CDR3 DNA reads TGTGCCAGCAGCTTAGAGGGAGCCCTAAAGGGTACGCAGTATTTT.